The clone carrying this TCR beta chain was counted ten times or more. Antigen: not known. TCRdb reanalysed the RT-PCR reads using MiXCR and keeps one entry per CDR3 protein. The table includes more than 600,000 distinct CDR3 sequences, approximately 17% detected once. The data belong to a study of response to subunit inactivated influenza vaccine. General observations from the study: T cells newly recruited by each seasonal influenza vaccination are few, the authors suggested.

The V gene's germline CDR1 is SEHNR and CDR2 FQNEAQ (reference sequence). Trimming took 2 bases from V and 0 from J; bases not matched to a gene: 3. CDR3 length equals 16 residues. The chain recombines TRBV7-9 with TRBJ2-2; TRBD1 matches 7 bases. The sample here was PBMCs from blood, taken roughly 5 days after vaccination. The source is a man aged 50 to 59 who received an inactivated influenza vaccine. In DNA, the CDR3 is TGTGCCAGCAGCTTATATCAGGGGGCGAACACCGGGGAGCTGTTTTTT. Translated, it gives CASSLYQGANTGELFF.